This T cell receptor (beta chain) was obtained from a study of blood T cell repertoires in COVID-19. On the study more broadly: PBMCs, B-cell-depleted T cells, or T cells were the source of the cDNA or gDNA that made up the material.

V shed 5 bases, J shed 3 bases, and the junction held 7 bases outside the gene matches. Germline V gene lookup returns CDR1 SNHLY and CDR2 FYNNEI. The CDR3 runs to 14 residues. Study members were between about 18 and 100 years old and lived in approximately 25 US regions. As handled by the study authors: Estimation of nucleated cell counts relied on the amplification of reference gene primers. Assay used: immunoSEQ multiplex PCR; TCRdb lists only in-frame clones, some missing. V and J calls plus clone size are reproduced from that table; the DNA served to infer D and trimming. There are 220,000 or so clones in the sample; about 86% occur only once, and 1.3% lies in the top ten.

This receptor was taken from a middle-aged woman with acute COVID-19. The sequenced material came from PBMCs or T cells enriched from blood (not recorded which). This chain connects TRBV2 to TRBJ2-7; 7 positions agree with TRBD1. The CDR3 nucleotides are TGTGCCAGCAGTCGACAGGGCTCGAACTACGAGCAGTACTTC. This gives the protein CASSRQGSNYEQYF.